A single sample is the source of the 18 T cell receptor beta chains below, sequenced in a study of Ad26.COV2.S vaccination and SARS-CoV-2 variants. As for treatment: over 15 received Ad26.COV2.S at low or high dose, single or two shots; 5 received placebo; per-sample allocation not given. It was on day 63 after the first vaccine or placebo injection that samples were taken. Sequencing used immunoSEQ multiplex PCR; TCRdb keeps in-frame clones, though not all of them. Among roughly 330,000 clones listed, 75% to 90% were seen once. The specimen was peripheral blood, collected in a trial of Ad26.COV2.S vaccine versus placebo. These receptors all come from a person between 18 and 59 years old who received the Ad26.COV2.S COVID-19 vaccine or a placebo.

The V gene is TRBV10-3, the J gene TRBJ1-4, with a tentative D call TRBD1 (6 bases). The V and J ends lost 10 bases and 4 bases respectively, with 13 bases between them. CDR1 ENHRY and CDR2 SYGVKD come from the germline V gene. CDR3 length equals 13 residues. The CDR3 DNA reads TGTGCCACCAGGGGCCAGAATAATGAAAAACTGTTTTTT. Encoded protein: CATRGQNNEKLFF.

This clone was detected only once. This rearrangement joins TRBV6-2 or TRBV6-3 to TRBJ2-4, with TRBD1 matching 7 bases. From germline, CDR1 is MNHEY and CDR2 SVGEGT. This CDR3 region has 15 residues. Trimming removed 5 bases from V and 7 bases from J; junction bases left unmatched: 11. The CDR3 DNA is TGTGCCAGCAGTGATCCGGGACAGAATTATAACATTCAGTACTTC. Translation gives CASSDPGQNYNIQYF.

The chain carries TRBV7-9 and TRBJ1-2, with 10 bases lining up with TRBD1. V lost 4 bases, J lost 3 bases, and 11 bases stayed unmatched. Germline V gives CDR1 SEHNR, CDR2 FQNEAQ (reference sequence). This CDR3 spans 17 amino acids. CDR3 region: CASSSSGTGVGDYGYTF. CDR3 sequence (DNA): TGTGCCAGCAGCTCGTCCGGGACAGGGGTTGGGGACTATGGCTACACCTTC.

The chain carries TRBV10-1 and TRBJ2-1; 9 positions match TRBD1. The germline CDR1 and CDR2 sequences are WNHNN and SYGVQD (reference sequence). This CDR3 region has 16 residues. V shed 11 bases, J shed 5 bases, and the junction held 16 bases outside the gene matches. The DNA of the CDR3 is TGCGCCTCCTCACCGACCGGGACAGGGCTGCACAATGAGCAGTTCTTC. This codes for CASSPTGTGLHNEQFF.

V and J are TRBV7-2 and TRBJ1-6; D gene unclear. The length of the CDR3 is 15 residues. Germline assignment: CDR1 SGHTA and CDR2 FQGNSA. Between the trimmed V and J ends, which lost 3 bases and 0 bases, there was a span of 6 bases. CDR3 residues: CASSFDLSYNSPLHF. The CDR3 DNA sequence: TGTGCCAGCAGCTTCGACCTCTCCTATAATTCACCCCTCCACTTT.

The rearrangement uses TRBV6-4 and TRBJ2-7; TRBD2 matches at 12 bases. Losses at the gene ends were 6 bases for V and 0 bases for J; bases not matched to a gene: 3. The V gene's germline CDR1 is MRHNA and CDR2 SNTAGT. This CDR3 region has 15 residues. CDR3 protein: CASSVTSGSSYEQYV. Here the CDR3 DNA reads TGTGCCAGCAGCGTGACTAGCGGGAGCTCCTACGAGCAGTACGTC.

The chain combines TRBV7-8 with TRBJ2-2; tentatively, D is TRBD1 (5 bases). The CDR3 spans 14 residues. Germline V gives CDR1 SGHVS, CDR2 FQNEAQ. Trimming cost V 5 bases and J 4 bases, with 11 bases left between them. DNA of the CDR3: TGTGCCAGCAGCCCAGGGATCGGCACCGGGGAGCTGTTTTTT. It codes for CASSPGIGTGELFF.

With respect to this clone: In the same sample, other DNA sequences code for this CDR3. CDR3 sequence reads: CASSLEGRNTEAFF. DNA for the CDR3: TGCGCCAGCAGCTTGGAAGGGAGGAACACTGAAGCTTTCTTT. The chain is built from TRBV5-1 and TRBJ1-1; D is undetermined. Germline lookup yields CDR1 SGHRS and CDR2 YFSETQ. The V end lost 0 bases, the J end lost 1 base, and 7 bases lay between the germline ends. This CDR3 comprises 14 residues. Combining the CDR3 with reference TRBV5-1 and TRBJ1-1 gives the whole variable domain KAGVTQTPRYLIKTRGQQVTLSCSPISGHRSVSWYQQTPGQGLQFLFEYFSETQRNKGNFPGRFSGRQFSNSRSEMNVSTLELGDSALYLCASSLEGRNTEAFFGQGTRLTVV.

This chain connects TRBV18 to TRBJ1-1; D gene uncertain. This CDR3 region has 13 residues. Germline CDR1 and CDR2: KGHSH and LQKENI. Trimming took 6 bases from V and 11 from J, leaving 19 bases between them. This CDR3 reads CASSSSRSREAFF. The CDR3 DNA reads TGTGCCAGCTCCTCTTCAAGGTCGCGCGAGGCTTTCTTT. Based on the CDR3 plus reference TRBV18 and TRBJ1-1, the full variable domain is NAGVMQNPRHLVRRRGQEARLRCSPMKGHSHVYWYRQLPEEGLKFMVYLQKENIIDESGMPKERFSAEFPKEGPSILRIQQVVRGDSAAYFCASSSSRSREAFFGQGTRLTVV.

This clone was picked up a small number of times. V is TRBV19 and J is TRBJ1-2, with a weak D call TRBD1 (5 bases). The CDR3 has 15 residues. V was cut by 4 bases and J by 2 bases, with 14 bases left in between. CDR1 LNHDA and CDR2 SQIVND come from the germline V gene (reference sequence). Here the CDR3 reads CASSNGVGLNYGYTF. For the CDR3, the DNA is TGTGCCAGTAGTAATGGGGTGGGACTGAACTATGGCTACACCTTC.

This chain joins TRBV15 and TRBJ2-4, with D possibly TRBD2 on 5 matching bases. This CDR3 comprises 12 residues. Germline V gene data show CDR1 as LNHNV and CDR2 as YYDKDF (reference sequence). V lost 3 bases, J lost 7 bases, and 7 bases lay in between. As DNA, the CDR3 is TGTGCCACCAGCAGCGGGAAGAACATTCAGTACTTC. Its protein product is CATSSGKNIQYF. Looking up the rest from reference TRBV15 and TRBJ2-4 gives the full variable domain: DAMVIQNPRYQVTQFGKPVTLSCSQTLNHNVMYWYQQKSSQAPKLLFHYYDKDFNNEADTPDNFQSRRPNTSFCFLDIRSPGLGDTAMYLCATSSGKNIQYFGAGTRLSVL.

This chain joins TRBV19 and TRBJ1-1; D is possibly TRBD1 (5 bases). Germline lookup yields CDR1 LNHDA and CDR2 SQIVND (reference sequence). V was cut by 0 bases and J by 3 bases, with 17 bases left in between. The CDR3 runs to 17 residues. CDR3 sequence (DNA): TGTGCCAGTAGTATAGATCAACGGGGCAGGGAGTACACTGAAGCTTTCTTT. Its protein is CASSIDQRGREYTEAFF.

The CDR3 nucleotides read TGTGCCAGCAGTTACCCAGGGAGGACAGCTCGCACAGATACGCAGTATTTT. Translated: CASSYPGRTARTDTQYF. The chain links TRBV6-2 or TRBV6-3 to TRBJ2-3, with D perhaps matching TRBD1 or TRBD2 (6 bases each). CDR3 size: 17 residues. Germline V gene lookup returns CDR1 MNHEY and CDR2 SVGEGT. V shed 2 bases and J shed 1 base, with 16 bases lying between them.

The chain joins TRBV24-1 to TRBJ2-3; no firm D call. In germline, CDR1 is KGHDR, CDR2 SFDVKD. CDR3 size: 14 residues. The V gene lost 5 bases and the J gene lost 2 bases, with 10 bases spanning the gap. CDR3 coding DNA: TGTGCCACCAGTGCCGCGGAACTCACAGATACGCAGTATTTT. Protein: CATSAAELTDTQYF.

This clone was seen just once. The CDR3 loop is CASSWERTEAFF. For the CDR3, the DNA is TGTGCCAGCAGTTGGGAAAGGACTGAAGCTTTCTTT. The V and J genes are TRBV6-1 and TRBJ1-1, with D hard to call. The V end was cut by 5 bases, the J end by 5 bases, with 9 bases between. Germline CDR1 MNHNS, CDR2 SASEGT. The CDR3 totals 12 residues.

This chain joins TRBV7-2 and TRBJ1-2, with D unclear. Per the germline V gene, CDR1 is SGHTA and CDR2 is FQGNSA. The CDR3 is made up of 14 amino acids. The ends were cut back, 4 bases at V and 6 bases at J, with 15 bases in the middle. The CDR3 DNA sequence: TGTGCCAGCAGCTCCTTTGCCGCGGGAGATGGCTACACCTTC. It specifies CASSSFAAGDGYTF. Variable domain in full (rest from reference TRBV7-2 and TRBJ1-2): GAGVSQSPSNKVTEKGKDVELRCDPISGHTALYWYRQSLGQGLEFLIYFQGNSAPDKSGLPSDRFSAERTGGSVSTLTIQRTQQEDSAVYLCASSSFAAGDGYTFGSGTRLTVV.

CDR3 residues: CASSRTSGVVGELFF. The CDR3 nucleotides are TGTGCCAGCAGCCGGACTAGCGGGGTGGTCGGGGAGCTGTTTTTT. V and J are TRBV3-1 (or the pseudogene TRBV3-2) and TRBJ2-2; 12 bases line up with TRBD2. The CDR3 sequence is 15 residues long. Losses at the gene ends were 4 bases for V and 7 bases for J; bases not matched to a gene: 4. Germline-derived CDR1 and CDR2 are LGHDT and YNNKEL (reference sequence).

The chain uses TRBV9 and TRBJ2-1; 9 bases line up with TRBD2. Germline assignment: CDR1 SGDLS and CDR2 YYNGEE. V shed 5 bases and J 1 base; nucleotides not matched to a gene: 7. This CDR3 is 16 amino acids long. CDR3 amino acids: CASSATSGASYNEQFF. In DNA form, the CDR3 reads TGTGCCAGCAGTGCGACTAGCGGAGCGTCCTACAATGAGCAGTTCTTC.